What follows are 14 T cell receptor beta chains derived from one specimen sequenced in a study of cytomegalovirus exposure and HLA in healthy donors. The study ran its PCR with 60 Vbeta and 13 Jbeta primers. Generated by immunoSEQ multiplex PCR, the TCRdb table keeps only in-frame clones and is missing some. The sample records about 230,000 clones, 77% being singletons. Material for sequencing was PBMCs. These receptors were collected from a woman aged 55-70 years in good health and CMV-seropositive.

This sequence joins TRBV7-3 and TRBJ1-1, with TRBD1 as a possible D gene (5 bases). V dropped 5 bases and J dropped 5 bases, with 15 bases sitting between them. Germline V CDR1 and CDR2: SGHTA, FQGTGA. The CDR3 spans 14 residues. The CDR3 DNA sequence: TGTGCCAGCAGCCAAGTCGGGGGGAGGACTGAAGCTTTCTTT. Protein sequence: CASSQVGGRTEAFF.

This clone was picked up a small number of times. CDR3 in DNA: TGTGCCAGCAGCTTAGAGGGAAGGGGAGGCTCTTATGGCTACACCTTC. Its protein product is CASSLEGRGGSYGYTF. This rearrangement joins TRBV11-3 to TRBJ1-2; D may be TRBD1 (5 bases). CDR3 length: 16 amino acids. The V end was cut by 0 bases, the J end by 5 bases, with 16 bases between. The germline V gene encodes CDR1 SGHNT and CDR2 YENEEA.

The V gene is TRBV30, the J gene TRBJ2-1; D is uncertain. V lost 3 bases to trimming and J lost 5 bases, with 20 bases between them. Germline assignment: CDR1 GTSNPN and CDR2 SVGIG (reference sequence). The CDR3 has 16 amino acids. The DNA of the CDR3 is TGTGCCTGGAGGGTAAAGAGGCTAGTCCTGAACAATGAGCAGTTCTTC. Residues: CAWRVKRLVLNNEQFF.

The CDR3 spells CAWIKGTGSYNEQFF. CDR3 sequence (DNA): TGTGCCTGGATAAAAGGGACAGGGTCCTACAATGAGCAGTTCTTC. V usage is TRBV30 and J usage is TRBJ2-1; 9 bases line up with TRBD1. The germline V gene encodes CDR1 GTSNPN and CDR2 SVGIG (reference sequence). V gave up 4 bases and J gave up 1 base; unmatched junction bases: 5. The CDR3 length is 15 residues.

The CDR3 DNA follows: TGTGCCAGCAGCTCCTCCACAGGGCTCAATGAGCAGTTCTTC. Translation: CASSSSTGLNEQFF. The genes are TRBV7-3 and TRBJ2-1; TRBD1 might be the D (6 bases). CDR1 is SGHTA and CDR2 is FQGTGA in the germline V gene. Trimming removed 4 bases at V and 6 bases at J, with 13 bases between. The CDR3 totals 14 residues.

This clone showed up just a few times. CDR3 DNA: TGTGCCACCACCCCTCCCAGTGCTTTTAATGGCTACACCTTC. Protein: CATTPPSAFNGYTF. The chain uses TRBV18 and TRBJ1-2; no clear D. This CDR3 contains 14 residues. Germline V gene lookup returns CDR1 KGHSH and CDR2 LQKENI. V shed 10 bases and J shed 6 bases, with 21 bases lying between them.

J is TRBJ2-7 and V is TRBV4-2, with a tentative D call TRBD2 (7 bases). V shed 2 bases and J shed 6 bases, with 11 bases lying between them. The CDR3 length is 13 residues. The V gene's germline CDR1 is LGHNA and CDR2 YNFKEQ. In nucleotides, the CDR3 is TGTGCCAGCAGCCAAAGGGGGACTACCGAGCAGTACTTC. Translation: CASSQRGTTEQYF.

This rearrangement joins TRBV6-1 to TRBJ2-4, with TRBD1 matching 8 bases. CDR3 length equals 15 residues. Trimming cost V 8 bases and J 1 base; bases outside gene matches: 7. CDR1 and CDR2 (germline): MNHNS, SASEGT. The CDR3 nucleotides read TGTGCCAGCTCCTTTCAGGGGGCTGCCAAAAACATTCAGTACTTC. Translation: CASSFQGAAKNIQYF.

The chain combines TRBV28 with TRBJ2-1; tentatively, D is TRBD1 (6 bases). The CDR3 consists of 15 residues. V was shortened by 8 bases and J by 7 bases, with 21 bases between the two germline ends. Germline V gives CDR1 MDHEN, CDR2 SYDVKM. The CDR3 nucleotides read TGTGCCAGCCGGGGCTTGGCAGGGGCCCGAAATGAGCAGTTCTTC. Residues: CASRGLAGARNEQFF.

This chain uses TRBV7-8 with TRBJ2-3; no clear D gene. CDR3 length: 13 amino acids. Trimming stripped 6 bases from V and 0 bases from J, with 7 bases between. Germline V gene lookup returns CDR1 SGHVS and CDR2 FQNEAQ. CDR3 coding DNA: TGTGCCAGCAGTGGTCTAAGCACAGATACGCAGTATTTT. It specifies CASSGLSTDTQYF. The entire variable domain, with the rest obtained from reference TRBV7-8 and TRBJ2-3, is as follows: GAGVSQSPRYKVAKRGQDVALRCDPISGHVSLFWYQQALGQGPEFLTYFQNEAQLDKSGLPSDRFFAERPEGSVSTLKIQRTQQEDSAVYLCASSGLSTDTQYFGPGTRLTVL.

V gene TRBV29-1 combines with J gene TRBJ1-2; 11 bases agree with TRBD1. The CDR3 runs to 15 residues. J lost 4 bases, V lost 6 bases, and 10 bases had no gene match. Germline V gene data show CDR1 as SQVTM and CDR2 as ANQGSEA. The DNA for the CDR3 is TGCAGCGTAGACCCAACCGGGACAGGGGGCTATGGCTACACCTTC. Protein sequence: CSVDPTGTGGYGYTF. The full variable domain, completed using reference TRBV29-1 and TRBJ1-2, is SAVISQKPSRDICQRGTSLTIQCQVDSQVTMMFWYRQQPGQSLTLIATANQGSEATYESGFVIDKFPISRPNLTFSTLTVSNMSPEDSSIYLCSVDPTGTGGYGYTFGSGTRLTVV.

This sequence joins TRBV6-5 and TRBJ2-1, with D possibly TRBD2 on 6 matching bases. The CDR3 runs to 15 residues. The germline V and J ends were trimmed by 5 bases and 3 bases, with 14 bases remaining between them. Germline V gene sequence: CDR1 MNHEY, CDR2 SVGAGI. The CDR3 bases are TGTGCCAGCAGTAAATCGGGAGCGGGCTACAATGAGCAGTTCTTC. Residues: CASSKSGAGYNEQFF.

This rearrangement joins TRBV28 to TRBJ2-1; 8 bases are a match to TRBD1. This CDR3 spans 15 amino acids. CDR1 and CDR2 (germline): MDHEN, SYDVKM. The junction had 14 bases not matched to a gene; V was cut back by 6 bases and J by 10 bases. The CDR3 DNA reads as TGTGCCAGCAGCTATCAGGGACAGGAAAGAGACGAGCAGTTCTTC. Translation gives CASSYQGQERDEQFF. The full variable domain, its missing parts supplied by reference TRBV28 and TRBJ2-1, is DVKVTQSSRYLVKRTGEKVFLECVQDMDHENMFWYRQDPGLGLRLIYFSYDVKMKEKGDIPEGYSVSREKKERFSLILESASTNQTSMYLCASSYQGQERDEQFFGPGTRLTVL.

As concerns this clone: The junction shows a germline mismatch at one end, possibly a read error. In the same sample, other DNA sequences code for this CDR3. The chain is built from TRBV18 and TRBJ1-1; 8 bases fit TRBD1. This CDR3 contains 15 residues. Germline loops: CDR1 KGHSH, CDR2 LQKENI. Here the CDR3 DNA reads TGTGCCAGCTCACCAAGGACAGGGCCCAACACTGAGGCTTTCTTT. Translation: CASSPRTGPNTEAFF.